A selection of T cell receptor beta chains follows, all from one sample in a study of CD8 T cells in ankylosing spondylitis. From the 5' RACE reads, TCRdb called clonotypes with MiXCR, one entry per CDR3 protein. The table records a few hundred thousand distinct CDR3 sequences, 18% of them present only once. Sequencing was carried out using blood, either unsorted or a sorted T cell fraction (not recorded which). Receptor source: a male donor with ankylosing spondylitis or in good health (not recorded which). CDR3s include the opening cysteine and the closing phenylalanine or tryptophan. A D gene is named only where the DNA matches it firmly. Some rows have no size entry. The others give once, few or many, or a class for an expanded clone.

J gene: TRBJ2-7; V gene: TRBV20-1; D gene: TRBD2; clone size: .; CDR3 protein: CSARDRLAGTYEQYF; CDR3 DNA: TGCAGTGCTAGAGATCGGCTAGCGGGGACCTACGAGCAGTACTTC
J gene: TRBJ2-3; V gene: TRBV7-2; D gene: .; clone size: few; CDR3 protein: CASSFGGPRTDTQYF; CDR3 DNA: TGTGCCAGCAGCTTCGGAGGGCCAAGGACAGATACGCAGTATTTT
J gene: TRBJ2-7; V gene: TRBV4-1; D gene: TRBD2; clone size: few; CDR3 protein: CASSQFAGGAGVSEQYF; CDR3 DNA: TGCGCCAGCAGCCAATTCGCCGGGGGGGCGGGAGTCTCCGAGCAGTACTTC
J gene: TRBJ1-6; V gene: TRBV7-9; D gene: .; clone size: many; CDR3 protein: CASSSSDNSPLHF; CDR3 DNA: TGTGCCAGCAGCAGTTCAGATAATTCACCCCTCCACTTT
J gene: TRBJ2-2; V gene: TRBV29-1; D gene: .; clone size: .; CDR3 protein: CSDTNRAGELFF; CDR3 DNA: TGCAGCGATACGAACAGGGCCGGGGAGCTGTTTTTT
J gene: TRBJ2-6; V gene: TRBV9; D gene: .; clone size: .; CDR3 protein: CASSVVQLVGAGANVLTF; CDR3 DNA: TGTGCCAGCAGCGTAGTTCAGCTCGTCGGTGCTGGGGCCAACGTCCTGACTTTC
J gene: TRBJ2-2; V gene: TRBV6-5; D gene: .; clone size: few; CDR3 protein: CASSYGSGRELFF; CDR3 DNA: TGTGCCAGCAGTTACGGGTCGGGAAGGGAGCTGTTTTTT
J gene: TRBJ1-1; V gene: TRBV29-1; D gene: TRBD1; clone size: .; CDR3 protein: CSAPGQGVIYCSEAFF; CDR3 DNA: TGCAGCGCCCCGGGACAGGGGGTTATATACTGCTCTGAAGCTTTCTTT
J gene: TRBJ2-7; V gene: TRBV5-1; D gene: TRBD1; clone size: .; CDR3 protein: CASSRSGTGVYEQYF; CDR3 DNA: TGCGCCAGCAGTCGGTCCGGGACAGGGGTCTACGAGCAGTACTTC
J gene: TRBJ2-3; V gene: TRBV13; D gene: .; clone size: few; CDR3 protein: CASSLRQPNTDTQYF; CDR3 DNA: TGTGCCAGCAGCCTCCGACAGCCAAACACAGATACGCAGTATTTT
J gene: TRBJ1-4; V gene: TRBV4-1; D gene: .; clone size: .; CDR3 protein: CASSFDGANEKLFF; CDR3 DNA: TGCGCCAGCAGTTTCGACGGAGCTAATGAAAAACTGTTTTTT
J gene: TRBJ2-5; V gene: TRBV29-1; D gene: TRBD2; clone size: few; CDR3 protein: CSVAGLAGNGETQYF; CDR3 DNA: TGCAGCGTTGCGGGACTAGCGGGAAATGGCGAGACCCAGTACTTC
J gene: TRBJ1-2; V gene: TRBV7-9; D gene: .; clone size: few; CDR3 protein: CASSLERGVGAGYTF; CDR3 DNA: TGTGCCAGCAGCTTAGAACGCGGGGTCGGAGCTGGCTACACCTTC
J gene: TRBJ1-1; V gene: TRBV29-1; D gene: .; clone size: .; CDR3 protein: CSVRGGKAAGDEAFF; CDR3 DNA: TGCAGCGTCCGGGGGGGGAAGGCTGCGGGTGACGAAGCTTTCTTT
J gene: TRBJ2-5; V gene: TRBV6-1; D gene: TRBD2; clone size: .; CDR3 protein: CASSEWGLAGGPSETQYF; CDR3 DNA: TGTGCCAGCAGTGAATGGGGACTAGCGGGAGGTCCGTCAGAGACCCAGTACTTC
J gene: TRBJ2-1; V gene: TRBV6-5; D gene: TRBD2; clone size: few; CDR3 protein: CASSYSASGSAYNEQFF; CDR3 DNA: TGTGCCAGCAGTTACTCAGCTAGCGGGAGTGCCTACAATGAGCAGTTCTTC
J gene: TRBJ2-1; V gene: TRBV6-2/TRBV6-3; D gene: TRBD2; clone size: few; CDR3 protein: CASCMPGLAGEDEQFF; CDR3 DNA: TGTGCCAGCTGCATGCCGGGACTAGCGGGAGAGGATGAGCAGTTCTTC
J gene: TRBJ2-5; V gene: TRBV7-8; D gene: .; clone size: few; CDR3 protein: CASSLVRGVRETQYF; CDR3 DNA: TGTGCCAGCAGCTTAGTCCGCGGCGTGAGGGAGACCCAGTACTTC
J gene: TRBJ2-3; V gene: TRBV14; D gene: .; clone size: .; CDR3 protein: CASSQVKGRLNTDTQYF; CDR3 DNA: TGTGCCAGCAGCCAAGTGAAAGGACGCCTAAACACAGATACGCAGTATTTT
J gene: TRBJ2-5; V gene: TRBV7-2; D gene: .; clone size: few; CDR3 protein: CASSPPGGGGWETQYF; CDR3 DNA: TGTGCCAGCAGCCCCCCGGGTGGCGGGGGCTGGGAGACCCAGTACTTC
J gene: TRBJ1-1; V gene: TRBV29-1; D gene: .; clone size: .; CDR3 protein: CSGLTTNTEAFF; CDR3 DNA: TGCAGCGGCCTCACAACGAACACTGAAGCTTTCTTT
J gene: TRBJ2-5; V gene: TRBV7-2; D gene: .; clone size: few; CDR3 protein: CASSRSVGQETQYF; CDR3 DNA: TGTGCCAGCAGCCGGAGCGTTGGGCAAGAGACCCAGTACTTC
J gene: TRBJ2-3; V gene: TRBV7-3; D gene: TRBD2; clone size: .; CDR3 protein: CASSSQSGSPDTQYF; CDR3 DNA: TGTGCCAGCAGCTCACAGAGCGGGAGTCCAGATACGCAGTATTTT
J gene: TRBJ2-7; V gene: TRBV15; D gene: TRBD1; clone size: .; CDR3 protein: CATSSTGGLYEQYF; CDR3 DNA: TGTGCCACCAGCAGTACAGGGGGCTTGTACGAGCAGTACTTC
J gene: TRBJ2-3; V gene: TRBV7-8; D gene: .; clone size: many; CDR3 protein: CASSSDTQFTDTQYF; CDR3 DNA: TGTGCCAGCAGCTCGGACACCCAATTCACAGATACGCAGTATTTT
J gene: TRBJ2-1; V gene: TRBV5-1; D gene: .; clone size: many; CDR3 protein: CASSLDQPWNEQFF; CDR3 DNA: TGCGCCAGCAGCTTGGACCAGCCCTGGAATGAGCAGTTCTTC
J gene: TRBJ2-1; V gene: TRBV12-3/TRBV12-4; D gene: TRBD2; clone size: many; CDR3 protein: CASSLGREEPYNEQFF; CDR3 DNA: TGTGCCAGCAGTTTAGGGCGGGAGGAACCCTACAATGAGCAGTTCTTC
J gene: TRBJ2-1; V gene: TRBV29-1; D gene: .; clone size: few; CDR3 protein: CSLEPEPYNEQFF; CDR3 DNA: TGCAGCCTGGAACCGGAACCTTACAATGAGCAGTTCTTC
J gene: TRBJ2-1; V gene: TRBV6-1; D gene: TRBD1; clone size: .; CDR3 protein: CASSPGTGGFNEQFF; CDR3 DNA: TGTGCCAGCAGTCCCGGGACAGGGGGCTTCAATGAGCAGTTCTTC
J gene: TRBJ2-3; V gene: TRBV4-2; D gene: TRBD2; clone size: once; CDR3 protein: CASSQDLAGVMTQYF; CDR3 DNA: TGTGCCAGCAGCCAAGATCTAGCGGGAGTGATGACGCAGTATTTT
J gene: TRBJ2-3; V gene: TRBV12-3/TRBV12-4; D gene: TRBD2; clone size: many; CDR3 protein: CASSLAGSTDTQYF; CDR3 DNA: TGTGCCAGCAGCCTAGCGGGAAGCACAGATACGCAGTATTTT
J gene: TRBJ2-4; V gene: TRBV4-2; D gene: .; clone size: few; CDR3 protein: CASSQLWQGENIQYF; CDR3 DNA: TGTGCCAGCAGCCAATTATGGCAGGGAGAAAACATTCAGTACTTC
J gene: TRBJ1-4; V gene: TRBV7-9; D gene: .; clone size: few; CDR3 protein: CASSLTGRAELFF; CDR3 DNA: TGTGCCAGCAGCTTAACAGGGAGGGCGGAACTGTTTTTT
J gene: TRBJ2-5; V gene: TRBV6-5; D gene: .; clone size: few; CDR3 protein: CASSYSGCCGTQYF; CDR3 DNA: TGTGCCAGCAGTTACTCCGGATGCTGCGGGACCCAGTACTTC
J gene: TRBJ1-1; V gene: TRBV4-3; D gene: TRBD1; clone size: .; CDR3 protein: CASSLGQGNEAFF; CDR3 DNA: TGCGCCAGCAGCCTGGGACAGGGAAATGAAGCTTTCTTT
J gene: TRBJ2-2; V gene: TRBV29-1; D gene: .; clone size: few; CDR3 protein: CSVEDIGTREGELFF; CDR3 DNA: TGCAGCGTTGAAGATATTGGGACCAGGGAAGGGGAGCTGTTTTTT
J gene: TRBJ1-1; V gene: TRBV20-1; D gene: .; clone size: .; CDR3 protein: CSARDAGTSTEAFF; CDR3 DNA: TGCAGTGCTAGAGATGCGGGTACTAGCACTGAAGCTTTCTTT
J gene: TRBJ2-7; V gene: TRBV27; D gene: .; clone size: .; CDR3 protein: CASSVGDSYEQYF; CDR3 DNA: TGTGCCAGCAGCGTGGGGGACTCCTACGAGCAGTACTTC
J gene: TRBJ2-5; V gene: TRBV4-1; D gene: .; clone size: few; CDR3 protein: CASSQGWEETQYF; CDR3 DNA: TGCGCCAGCAGCCAGGGGTGGGAAGAGACCCAGTACTTC
J gene: TRBJ2-7; V gene: TRBV5-1; D gene: .; clone size: many; CDR3 protein: CASSLWPATSYEQYF; CDR3 DNA: TGCGCCAGCAGCTTGTGGCCAGCCACGTCCTACGAGCAGTACTTC
J gene: TRBJ2-7; V gene: TRBV9; D gene: .; clone size: .; CDR3 protein: CASSVGYGEQYF; CDR3 DNA: TGTGCCAGCAGCGTAGGGTATGGCGAGCAGTACTTC
J gene: TRBJ2-1; V gene: TRBV10-3; D gene: .; clone size: .; CDR3 protein: CAISESSYNEQFF; CDR3 DNA: TGTGCCATCAGTGAGTCCAGCTACAATGAGCAGTTCTTC
J gene: TRBJ2-7; V gene: TRBV7-9; D gene: TRBD2; clone size: .; CDR3 protein: CASRGAGDEQYF; CDR3 DNA: TGTGCCAGCAGGGGAGCGGGAGACGAGCAGTACTTC
J gene: TRBJ2-1; V gene: TRBV29-1; D gene: .; clone size: few; CDR3 protein: CSVEREGQFF; CDR3 DNA: TGCAGCGTTGAAAGGGAAGGGCAGTTCTTC
J gene: TRBJ1-4; V gene: TRBV5-1; D gene: .; clone size: few; CDR3 protein: CASSFEQANEKLFF; CDR3 DNA: TGCGCCAGCAGCTTCGAGCAGGCTAATGAAAAACTGTTTTTT
J gene: TRBJ2-5; V gene: TRBV7-9; D gene: TRBD2; clone size: few; CDR3 protein: CASSLAPLAGFETQYF; CDR3 DNA: TGTGCCAGCAGCTTAGCGCCCCTAGCGGGGTTTGAGACCCAGTACTTC
J gene: TRBJ2-7; V gene: TRBV5-5; D gene: .; clone size: .; CDR3 protein: CASSLDVTRNYEQYF; CDR3 DNA: TGTGCCAGCAGCTTGGATGTTACTAGGAACTACGAGCAGTACTTC
J gene: TRBJ2-1; V gene: TRBV29-1; D gene: .; clone size: .; CDR3 protein: CSVEMQYNEQFF; CDR3 DNA: TGCAGCGTTGAGATGCAGTACAATGAGCAGTTCTTC
J gene: TRBJ2-5; V gene: TRBV7-9; D gene: TRBD1; clone size: many; CDR3 protein: CASSLTTGTAQETQYF; CDR3 DNA: TGTGCCAGCAGCTTGACAACCGGGACAGCTCAAGAGACCCAGTACTTC
J gene: TRBJ2-1; V gene: TRBV14; D gene: TRBD2; clone size: few; CDR3 protein: CASSQVYLGLAAYNEQFF; CDR3 DNA: TGTGCCAGCAGCCAAGTTTATCTTGGACTAGCGGCTTACAATGAGCAGTTCTTC
J gene: TRBJ2-4; V gene: TRBV9; D gene: TRBD1; clone size: many; CDR3 protein: CASSERQGLSENIQYF; CDR3 DNA: TGTGCCAGCAGCGAAAGACAGGGTTTGAGCGAAAACATTCAGTACTTC
J gene: TRBJ2-7; V gene: TRBV5-1; D gene: TRBD1; clone size: .; CDR3 protein: CASSPRQGSYEQYF; CDR3 DNA: TGCGCCAGCAGCCCCCGACAGGGGTCCTACGAGCAGTACTTC
J gene: TRBJ1-2; V gene: TRBV5-1; D gene: TRBD1; clone size: .; CDR3 protein: CASSDGTVLYGYTF; CDR3 DNA: TGCGCCAGCAGCGACGGGACAGTCCTATATGGCTACACCTTC
J gene: TRBJ2-1; V gene: TRBV27; D gene: .; clone size: .; CDR3 protein: CASSLGPSPLAPNNEQFF; CDR3 DNA: TGTGCCAGCAGTTTAGGCCCCTCCCCCCTAGCGCCCAACAATGAGCAGTTCTTC
J gene: TRBJ1-4; V gene: TRBV11-2; D gene: .; clone size: few; CDR3 protein: CASSTGIEKLFF; CDR3 DNA: TGTGCCAGCAGCACGGGAATTGAAAAACTGTTTTTT